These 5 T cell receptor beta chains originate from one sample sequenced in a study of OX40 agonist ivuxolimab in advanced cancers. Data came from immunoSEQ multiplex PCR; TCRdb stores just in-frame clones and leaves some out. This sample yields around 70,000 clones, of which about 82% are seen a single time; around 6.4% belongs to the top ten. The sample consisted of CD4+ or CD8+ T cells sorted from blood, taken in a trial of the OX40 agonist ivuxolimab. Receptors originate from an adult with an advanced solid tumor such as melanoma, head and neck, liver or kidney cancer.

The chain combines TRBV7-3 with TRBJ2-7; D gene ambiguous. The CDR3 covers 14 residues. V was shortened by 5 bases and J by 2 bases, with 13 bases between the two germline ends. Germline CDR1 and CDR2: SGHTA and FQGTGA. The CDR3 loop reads CASSPYPGPYEQYF. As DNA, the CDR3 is TGTGCCAGCAGCCCATACCCGGGCCCCTACGAGCAGTACTTC.

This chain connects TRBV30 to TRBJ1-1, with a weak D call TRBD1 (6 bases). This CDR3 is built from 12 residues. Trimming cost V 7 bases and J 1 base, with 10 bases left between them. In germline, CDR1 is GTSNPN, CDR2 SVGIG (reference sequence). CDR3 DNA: TGTGCCTCGGGACAACGGAACACTGAAGCTTTCTTT. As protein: CASGQRNTEAFF.

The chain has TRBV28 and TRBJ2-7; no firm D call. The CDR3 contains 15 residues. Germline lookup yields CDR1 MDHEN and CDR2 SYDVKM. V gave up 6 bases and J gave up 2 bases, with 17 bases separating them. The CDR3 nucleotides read TGTGCCAGCAGCCCACAACGGACCTTCGCCTACGAGCAGTACTTC. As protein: CASSPQRTFAYEQYF.

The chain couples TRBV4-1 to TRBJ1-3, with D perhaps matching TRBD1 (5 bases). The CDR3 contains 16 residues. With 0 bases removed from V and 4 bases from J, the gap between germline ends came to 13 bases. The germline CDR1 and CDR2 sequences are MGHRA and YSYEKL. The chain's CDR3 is CASSQDARAAGNTIYF. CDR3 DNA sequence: TGCGCCAGCAGCCAAGACGCCAGGGCAGCCGGAAACACCATATATTTT.

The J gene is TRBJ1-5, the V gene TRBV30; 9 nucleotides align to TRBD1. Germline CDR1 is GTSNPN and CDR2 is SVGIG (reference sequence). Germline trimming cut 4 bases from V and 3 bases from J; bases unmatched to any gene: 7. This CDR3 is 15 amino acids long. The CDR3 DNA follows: TGTGCCTGGACCCCCGGGACAGGGACCAATCAGCCCCAGCATTTT. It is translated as CAWTPGTGTNQPQHF. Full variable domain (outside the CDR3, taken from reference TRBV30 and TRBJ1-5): SQTIHQWPATLVQPVGSPLSLECTVEGTSNPNLYWYRQAAGRGLQLLFYSVGIGQISSEVPQNLSASRPQDRQFILSSKKLLLSDSGFYLCAWTPGTGTNQPQHFGDGTRLSIL.